This T cell receptor beta chain was recorded in a study of CD8 T cells in Susac syndrome. Whole-study findings and limits: Clonal expansion involving Susac CD8+ cells peaked in TEMRA cells and active patients.

On this clonotype: The antigen is undetermined.

The CDR3 loop spans 14 amino acids. V was shortened by 4 bases and J by 9 bases, with 14 bases between the two germline ends. Germline V gene data show CDR1 as SGDLS and CDR2 as YYNGEE. When the RNA was reverse transcribed, random hexamers were used with an input of roughly 0.5 to 1 ug. Amplification of TCR beta CDR3 across 54 Vbeta and 13 Jbeta was performed with immunoSEQ multiplex PCR. TCRdb re-called the immunoSEQ multiplex PCR reads with MiXCR, one entry per CDR3 protein. Among over 100,000 distinct CDR3 sequences listed, about 93% were seen once. Sequencing of TCR beta, carried out with a high-throughput approach, was applied to CD8+ and CD4+ T cells from the blood.

The sequenced sample consisted of CD8+ T cells from PBMCs. The chain recombines TRBV9 with TRBJ1-6, with D unclear. The source of this sequence is a human donor with Susac syndrome. Here the CDR3 DNA reads TGTGCCAGCAGCTTACGGGGAGAACTTTCACCCCTCCACTTT. It translates to CASSLRGELSPLHF.